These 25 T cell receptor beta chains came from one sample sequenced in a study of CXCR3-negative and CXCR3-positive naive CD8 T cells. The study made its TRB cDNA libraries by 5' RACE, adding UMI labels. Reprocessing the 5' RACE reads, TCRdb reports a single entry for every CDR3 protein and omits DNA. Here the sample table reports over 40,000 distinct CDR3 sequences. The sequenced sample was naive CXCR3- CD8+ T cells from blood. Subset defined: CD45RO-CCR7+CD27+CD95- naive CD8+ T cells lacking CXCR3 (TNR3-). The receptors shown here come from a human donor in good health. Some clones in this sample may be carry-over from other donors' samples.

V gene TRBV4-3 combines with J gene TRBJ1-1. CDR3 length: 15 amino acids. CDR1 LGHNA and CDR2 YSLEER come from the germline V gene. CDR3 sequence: CASSQDPRLNTEAFF.

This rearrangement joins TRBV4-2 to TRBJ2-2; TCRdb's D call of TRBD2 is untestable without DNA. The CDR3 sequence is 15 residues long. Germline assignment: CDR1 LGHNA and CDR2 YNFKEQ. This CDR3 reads CASSQLVLNTGELFF.

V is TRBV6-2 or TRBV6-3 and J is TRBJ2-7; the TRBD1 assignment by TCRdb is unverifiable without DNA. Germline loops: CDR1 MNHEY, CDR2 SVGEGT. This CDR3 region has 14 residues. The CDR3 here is CASSYPPGSYEQYF.

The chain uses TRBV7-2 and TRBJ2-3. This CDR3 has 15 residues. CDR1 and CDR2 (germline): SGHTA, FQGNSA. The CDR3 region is CASSLVGGSTDTQYF.

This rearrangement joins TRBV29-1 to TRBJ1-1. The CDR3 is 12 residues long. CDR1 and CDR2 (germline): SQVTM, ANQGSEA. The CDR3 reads CSVDTENTEAFF.

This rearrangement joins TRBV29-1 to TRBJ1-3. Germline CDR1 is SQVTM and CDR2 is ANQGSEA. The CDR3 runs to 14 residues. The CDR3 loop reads CSVEDRSSGNTIYF.

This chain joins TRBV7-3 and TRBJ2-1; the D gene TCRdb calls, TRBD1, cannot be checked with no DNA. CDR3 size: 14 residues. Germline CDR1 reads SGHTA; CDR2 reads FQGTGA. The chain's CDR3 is CASSPGQGAYEQFF.

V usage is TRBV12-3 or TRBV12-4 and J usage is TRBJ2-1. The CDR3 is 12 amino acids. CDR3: CASTEASNEQFF.

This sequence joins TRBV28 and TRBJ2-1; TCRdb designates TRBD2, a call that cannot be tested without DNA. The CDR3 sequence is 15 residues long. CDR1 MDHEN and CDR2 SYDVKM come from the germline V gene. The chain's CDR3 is CASSFRGPSHNEQFF.

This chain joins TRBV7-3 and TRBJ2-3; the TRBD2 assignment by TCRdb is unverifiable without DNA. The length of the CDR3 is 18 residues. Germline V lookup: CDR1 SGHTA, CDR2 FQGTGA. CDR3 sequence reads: CASSLTGLAGPSTDTQYF.

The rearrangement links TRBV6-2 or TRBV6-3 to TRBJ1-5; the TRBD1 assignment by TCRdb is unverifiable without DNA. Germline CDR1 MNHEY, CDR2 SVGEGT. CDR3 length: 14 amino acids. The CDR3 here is CASSWTDVNQPQHF.

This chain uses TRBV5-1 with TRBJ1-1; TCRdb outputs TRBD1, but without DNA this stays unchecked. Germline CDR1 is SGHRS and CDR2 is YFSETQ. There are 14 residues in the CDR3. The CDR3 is CASSAGQGTPEAFF.

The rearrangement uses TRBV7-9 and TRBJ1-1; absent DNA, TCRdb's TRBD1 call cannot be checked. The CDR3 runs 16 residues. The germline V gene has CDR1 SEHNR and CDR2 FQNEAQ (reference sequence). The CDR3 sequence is CASSLGGTGPRTEAFF.

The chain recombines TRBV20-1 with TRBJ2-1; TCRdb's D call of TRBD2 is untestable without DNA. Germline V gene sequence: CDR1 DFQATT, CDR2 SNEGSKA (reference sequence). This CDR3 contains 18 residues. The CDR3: CSARDSGLAGNSYNEQFF.

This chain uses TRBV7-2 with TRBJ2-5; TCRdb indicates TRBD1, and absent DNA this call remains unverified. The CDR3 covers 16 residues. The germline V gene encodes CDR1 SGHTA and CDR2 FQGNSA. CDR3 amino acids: CASSPLTGVPQETQYF. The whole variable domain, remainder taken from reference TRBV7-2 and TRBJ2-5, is GAGVSQSPSNKVTEKGKDVELRCDPISGHTALYWYRQSLGQGLEFLIYFQGNSAPDKSGLPSDRFSAERTGGSVSTLTIQRTQQEDSAVYLCASSPLTGVPQETQYFGPGTRLLVL.

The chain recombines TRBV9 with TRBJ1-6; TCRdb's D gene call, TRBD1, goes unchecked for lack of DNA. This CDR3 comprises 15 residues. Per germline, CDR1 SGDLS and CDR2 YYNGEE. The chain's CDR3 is CASSVSGAFNSPLHF.

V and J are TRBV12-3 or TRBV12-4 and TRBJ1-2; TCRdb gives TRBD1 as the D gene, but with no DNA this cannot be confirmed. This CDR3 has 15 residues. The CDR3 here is CASSFLRGPGDGYTF.

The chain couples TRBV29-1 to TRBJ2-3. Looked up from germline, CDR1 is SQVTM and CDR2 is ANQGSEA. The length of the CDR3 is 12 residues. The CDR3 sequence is CSVRSQFDTQYF.

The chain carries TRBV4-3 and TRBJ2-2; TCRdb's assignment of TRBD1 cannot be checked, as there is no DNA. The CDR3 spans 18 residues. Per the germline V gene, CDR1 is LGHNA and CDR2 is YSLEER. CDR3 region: CASSQDRGGRMNTGELFF.

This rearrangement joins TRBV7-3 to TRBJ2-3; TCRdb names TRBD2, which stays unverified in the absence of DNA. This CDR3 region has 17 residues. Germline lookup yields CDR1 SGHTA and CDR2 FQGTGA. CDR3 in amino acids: CASSLTGLAGDTDTQYF.

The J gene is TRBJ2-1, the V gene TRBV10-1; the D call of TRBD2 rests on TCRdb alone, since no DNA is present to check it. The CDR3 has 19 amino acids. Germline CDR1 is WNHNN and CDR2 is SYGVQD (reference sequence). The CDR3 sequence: CASSETPATSTSSYNEQFF.

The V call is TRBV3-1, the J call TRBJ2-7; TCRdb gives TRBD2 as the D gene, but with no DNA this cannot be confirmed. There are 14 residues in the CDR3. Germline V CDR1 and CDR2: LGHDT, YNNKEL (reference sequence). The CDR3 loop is CASSQSIGSYEQYF.

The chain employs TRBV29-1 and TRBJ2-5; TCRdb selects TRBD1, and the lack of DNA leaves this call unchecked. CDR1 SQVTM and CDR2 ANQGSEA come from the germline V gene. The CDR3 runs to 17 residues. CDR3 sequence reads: CSVEDKWVWGSSETQYF. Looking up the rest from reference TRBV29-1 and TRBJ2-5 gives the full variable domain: SAVISQKPSRDICQRGTSLTIQCQVDSQVTMMFWYRQQPGQSLTLIATANQGSEATYESGFVIDKFPISRPNLTFSTLTVSNMSPEDSSIYLCSVEDKWVWGSSETQYFGPGTRLLVL.

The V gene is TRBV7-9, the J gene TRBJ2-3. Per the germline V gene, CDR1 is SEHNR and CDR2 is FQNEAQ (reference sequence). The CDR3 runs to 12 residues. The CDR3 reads CASSSHTDTQYF.

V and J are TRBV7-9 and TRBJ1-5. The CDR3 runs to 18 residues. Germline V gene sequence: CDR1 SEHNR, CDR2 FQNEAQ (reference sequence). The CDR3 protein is CASSLDFSAGYSNQPQHF.